This entry is about one T cell receptor beta chain. The length of the CDR3 is 16 residues. Germline loops: CDR1 MNHEY, CDR2 SVGEGT. Between the trimmed V and J ends, which lost 5 bases and 7 bases, there was a span of 20 bases. In the authors' methods: Amplification from reference gene primers served as the basis for estimated nucleated cell counts. Some clones are missing from TCRdb's copy, which holds only in-frame ones; the method was immunoSEQ multiplex PCR. From that table come the V and J calls and clone size; the DNA was used to work out D and trimming. Altogether about 210,000 clones are present, approximately 85% being singletons, with the ten largest covering about 2.4%. This sample was included in a study of blood T cell repertoires in COVID-19. Study as a whole: Acute and convalescent COVID-19 samples came from the United States, Italy and Spain.

Seattle-derived patients entered the study during active infection and were followed longitudinally. The source material was peripheral blood. This clonotype originated in a woman aged 70-85 years with COVID-19, enrolled during active disease. V gene TRBV6-2 or TRBV6-3 combines with J gene TRBJ2-2; D is perhaps TRBD1 (5 bases). The CDR3 DNA reads TGTGCCAGCAGTCAAACCAGGGCCCCCCAGGACGGGGAGCTGTTTTTT. It encodes CASSQTRAPQDGELFF.